This T cell receptor beta chain was captured in a study of radiotherapy plus CTLA-4 blockade in lung cancer. Across the study: In roughly 17% of patients, objective responses were seen; roughly 30% had disease control. Study-level points and caveats: Following radiotherapy plus ipilimumab, tumor-derived TCR clones expanded in the blood.

This CDR3 contains 16 residues. Trimming took 1 base from V and 3 from J, leaving 15 bases between them. Germline CDR1 reads MGHDK; CDR2 reads SYGVNS. This clone was seen a few times. Antigen unknown. Measured with immunoSEQ multiplex PCR; TCRdb has only the in-frame clones, and not every one. The sample lists around 37,000 clones, around 77% seen once, with 9.5% to 13% in the top ten. Focal radiation with ipilimumab CTLA-4 blockade was given to patients with chemo-refractory metastatic non-small-cell lung cancer. This TCR was sampled from a human donor with non-small cell lung cancer who had stable disease on radiotherapy plus ipilimumab. The chain carries TRBV25-1 and TRBJ1-2; D perhaps matches TRBD1 (5 bases). The sample here was peripheral blood, taken from a patient treated with radiotherapy plus ipilimumab. CDR3 DNA sequence: TGTGCCAGCAGTGAATGGGGCCGGGGGAGCGACTATGGCTACACCTTC. It codes for CASSEWGRGSDYGYTF.